This T cell receptor (beta chain) stems from a study of chemoradiotherapy in HPV16-positive cancers. CDR1 and CDR2 (germline): SNHLY, FYNNEI. V lost 4 bases and J lost 13, with 11 bases in between. This CDR3 is 12 amino acids long. The repertoire was sequenced with immunoSEQ multiplex PCR; TCRdb's copy has only in-frame clones and lacks some. In the table there are under 20,000 clones, roughly 84% of which are singletons. This clone has more than one count but fewer than ten. The receptor was isolated from a human donor with HPV-associated anogenital cancer. This material consisted of blood, taken from a patient who underwent chemoradiotherapy. The V call is TRBV2, the J call TRBJ2-6, with D possibly being TRBD2 (5 bases). As DNA, the CDR3 is TGTGCCAGCAGTGCTAGCCTCCTAGTCCTGACTTTC. It translates to CASSASLLVLTF.